This T cell receptor (beta chain) was sequenced in a study of blood T cell repertoires in COVID-19. Study summary: There were acute and convalescent COVID-19 samples, and they came from the United States, Italy and Spain. Nucleic acid was either cDNA or gDNA, and it came from T cells, B-cell-depleted T cells, or PBMCs.

In the original processing: Quantification of nucleated cells was approximated via reference gene primer amplification. Only in-frame clones appear in the TCRdb table, and some are missing; sequencing was by immunoSEQ multiplex PCR. The V and J calls and clone size are taken from that table; D and trimming were inferred from the DNA. The sample lists about 54,000 clones, roughly 79% occurring once. Specimen: peripheral blood. This clonotype was obtained from a woman in her sixties or seventies with acute or convalescent COVID-19.

The CDR3 sequence is CAIRPSGGGSYNEQFF. In DNA, the CDR3 is TGTGCCATCAGACCCTCCGGCGGGGGCTCCTACAATGAGCAGTTCTTC. The V gene is TRBV10-3, the J gene TRBJ2-1; TRBD2 matches 7 bases. In germline, CDR1 is ENHRY, CDR2 SYGVKD. V shed 6 bases and J 0 bases; nucleotides not matched to a gene: 8. The length of the CDR3 is 16 residues.